One and the same sample provided the 21 T cell receptor beta chains below, sequenced in a study of monozygotic twins with inflammatory bowel disease. Reanalyzing the 5' RACE reads, TCRdb keeps one entry per CDR3 protein, without DNA. Reported are tens of thousands of distinct CDR3 sequences; the ten largest clones contain 7.4%. The sample comprised blood. The receptors shown here come from a human donor with ulcerative colitis or Crohn's disease, or a healthy co-twin of an affected twin (not recorded which).

This chain joins TRBV18 and TRBJ1-2. Germline V gives CDR1 KGHSH, CDR2 LQKENI. CDR3 length: 12 residues. The CDR3 here is CASSPREDGYTF.

This rearrangement joins TRBV5-1 to TRBJ2-7. The germline V gene has CDR1 SGHRS and CDR2 YFSETQ. This CDR3 has 14 residues. The CDR3 reads CASSLGGQKGEQYF.

The chain is built from TRBV7-2 and TRBJ1-2; the D call from TCRdb, TRBD1, cannot be confirmed without DNA. CDR3 length: 13 amino acids. Per the germline V gene, CDR1 is SGHTA and CDR2 is FQGNSA. CDR3 sequence reads: CASSWDREDGYTF.

This chain's CDR3 is CSATVAGGLYEQYF. This chain uses TRBV20-1 with TRBJ2-7; TCRdb designates TRBD2, a call that cannot be tested without DNA. CDR1 and CDR2 from the germline V gene are DFQATT and SNEGSKA (reference sequence). This CDR3 is built from 14 residues.

V gene TRBV12-3 or TRBV12-4 combines with J gene TRBJ1-5; TCRdb indicates TRBD1, and absent DNA this call remains unverified. The CDR3 has 15 residues. The CDR3 region is CASRISGTGNQPQHF.

The chain recombines TRBV7-8 with TRBJ2-7; the D call of TRBD2 rests on TCRdb alone, since no DNA is present to check it. This CDR3 region has 17 residues. Germline values: CDR1 SGHVS, CDR2 FQNEAQ. The CDR3 spells CASSSAPLGRGGDEQYF.

V and J are TRBV20-1 and TRBJ1-5. The CDR3 runs to 13 residues. CDR1 is DFQATT and CDR2 is SNEGSKA in the germline V gene (reference sequence). This CDR3 reads CSASVAGYQPQHF.

CDR3 amino acids: CASSSRTGDSSATGELFF. The J gene is TRBJ2-2, the V gene TRBV5-1; TCRdb picks TRBD1, but there is no DNA to check that call. Looked up from germline, CDR1 is SGHRS and CDR2 is YFSETQ. This CDR3 has 18 amino acids.

The J gene is TRBJ1-4, the V gene TRBV7-2; TCRdb designates TRBD1, a call that cannot be tested without DNA. Germline CDR1 and CDR2: SGHTA and FQGNSA. The CDR3 contains 14 residues. The CDR3 spells CASSPRTGFEELFF. Full variable domain (rest looked up from reference TRBV7-2 and TRBJ1-4): GAGVSQSPSNKVTEKGKDVELRCDPISGHTALYWYRQSLGQGLEFLIYFQGNSAPDKSGLPSDRFSAERTGGSVSTLTIQRTQQEDSAVYLCASSPRTGFEELFFGSGTQLSVL.

V usage is TRBV11-2 and J usage is TRBJ2-7; the D call from TCRdb, TRBD1, cannot be confirmed without DNA. This CDR3 comprises 14 residues. Germline CDR1 and CDR2: SGHAT and FQNNGV. The CDR3 is CASSRYETAYEQYF.

This chain uses TRBV18 with TRBJ2-1; the D call of TRBD1 rests on TCRdb alone, since no DNA is present to check it. CDR1 KGHSH and CDR2 LQKENI come from the germline V gene. The CDR3 is 13 amino acids. This CDR3 is CASSPNRDGEQFF.

J is TRBJ2-3 and V is TRBV11-3; the TCRdb call, TRBD1, lacks DNA for checking. The CDR3 runs 18 residues. CDR1 is SGHNT and CDR2 is YENEEA in the germline V gene. The CDR3 spells CASSLVAGDREGTDTQYF.

The chain couples TRBV7-6 to TRBJ2-2. The CDR3 is 12 residues long. Germline CDR1 is SGHVS and CDR2 is FNYEAQ. CDR3 region: CASSLATGELFF.

The chain couples TRBV12-3 or TRBV12-4 to TRBJ1-5. The CDR3 is 14 amino acids. CDR3: CASSGGYSNQPQHF.

The V gene is TRBV12-3 or TRBV12-4, the J gene TRBJ1-5; TCRdb designates TRBD1, a call that cannot be tested without DNA. The CDR3 consists of 12 residues. The CDR3 region is CASRQANQPQHF.

The chain uses TRBV27 and TRBJ1-1; checking the TCRdb D call of TRBD1 is not possible without DNA. This CDR3 is built from 12 residues. Germline V gene data show CDR1 as MNHEY and CDR2 as SMNVEV (reference sequence). The CDR3 reads CASREGGTEAFF.

The chain joins TRBV5-6 to TRBJ1-2; TCRdb picks TRBD1, but there is no DNA to check that call. CDR3 length: 14 amino acids. CDR1 is SGHDT and CDR2 is YYEEEE in the germline V gene. This CDR3 reads CASSLAGQDYGYTF.

The chain uses TRBV6-1 and TRBJ1-4; TCRdb selects TRBD1, and the lack of DNA leaves this call unchecked. The CDR3 contains 14 residues. Germline-derived CDR1 and CDR2 are MNHNS and SASEGT. CDR3 sequence reads: CASNNRGVEEKLFF.

V and J are TRBV5-1 and TRBJ2-1; TCRdb's D call, TRBD1, is unchecked because there is no DNA. The CDR3 length is 14 residues. Germline V gene data show CDR1 as SGHRS and CDR2 as YFSETQ. This CDR3 is CASSLPGSYNEQFF.

The gene calls are TRBV19 and TRBJ1-5; TCRdb designates TRBD1, a call that cannot be tested without DNA. The CDR3 sequence is 16 residues long. Germline V CDR1 and CDR2: LNHDA, SQIVND (reference sequence). The CDR3: CASSMFSRGGGQPQHF.

The V gene is TRBV7-6, the J gene TRBJ2-1; TCRdb's D gene call, TRBD1, goes unchecked for lack of DNA. The CDR3 sequence is 14 residues long. CDR1 is SGHVS, CDR2 FNYEAQ, per germline. Here the CDR3 reads CASSWGGRDNEQFF.